This record covers a single T cell receptor beta chain. This sample was included in a study of blood T cell repertoires in COVID-19. With V trimmed by 5 bases and J by 5 bases, 5 bases remained unmatched. The CDR3 consists of 15 residues. Per the germline V gene, CDR1 is MNHEY and CDR2 is SVGAGI. The authors' processing: Amplification with reference gene primers provided the estimates of nucleated cell counts. TCRdb keeps only in-frame clones here, not all; method: immunoSEQ multiplex PCR. V, J and clone size reflect that table, while D and trimming were determined from the DNA. Of 95,000 to 150,000 clones listed, around 77% were seen once; the top ten hold 16%.

Sequenced sample: peripheral blood. The receptor was derived from a man aged 55 to 70 with active or convalescent COVID-19. The chain is built from TRBV6-5 and TRBJ1-6; 8 positions match TRBD1. The CDR3 sequence is CASSRWTGNNSPLHF. In DNA form, the CDR3 reads TGTGCCAGCAGTCGCTGGACAGGGAATAATTCACCCCTCCACTTT.